Below are 13 T cell receptor beta chains sequenced from a single sample in a study of T cell responses to AZD1222 COVID-19 vaccine (dated by TCRdb to about 2021). Reading the label with the study, this specimen's time point is: baseline before first vaccination. Libraries were prepared through the immunoSEQ multiplex PCR assay. Here the immuneACCESS table is served through TCRdb, limited to in-frame sequences with V and J called. Missing clones are a known gap in these copies; in checked studies unresolved V genes cover under half, and the rest lacks a known reason. Within this sample are about 150,000 clones, with around nine tenths of them counted one time only. Jointly, the top ten make up over 1.5% of the sample. Sequences were derived from peripheral blood, sampled on day 0 of AZD1222 vaccination. All receptors derive from an adult in good health.

In regard to this clone: The same CDR3 arises from other DNA sequences in this sample as well. This chain links TRBV5-1 with TRBJ2-7, with D unresolved. The CDR3 has 13 amino acids. Germline V gene data show CDR1 as SGHRS and CDR2 as YFSETQ. The V gene lost 0 bases and the J gene lost 1 base, with 5 bases spanning the gap. The CDR3 DNA is TGCGCCAGCAGCTTGGGCGTTTCCTACGAGCAGTACTTC. This gives the protein CASSLGVSYEQYF.

This rearrangement joins TRBV6-1 to TRBJ2-7; D is possibly TRBD2 (6 bases). The germline V gene encodes CDR1 MNHNS and CDR2 SASEGT. This CDR3 spans 15 amino acids. Trimming took 2 bases from V and 0 from J, leaving 11 bases between them. For the CDR3, the DNA is TGTGCCAGCAGTGAATCTCGACTAGTCTCCTACGAGCAGTACTTC. It is translated as CASSESRLVSYEQYF.

The chain links TRBV10-3 to TRBJ1-1, with 8 bases identical to TRBD1. The CDR3 sequence is 14 residues long. Losses at the gene ends were 2 bases for V and 3 bases for J; bases not matched to a gene: 2. From germline, CDR1 is ENHRY and CDR2 SYGVKD. For the CDR3, the DNA is TGTGCCATCAGTGAGGGGACAGGAGACACTGAAGCTTTCTTT. It yields the protein CAISEGTGDTEAFF.

The genes are TRBV4-1 and TRBJ2-1; D is perhaps TRBD2 (5 bases). V lost 2 bases to trimming and J lost 2 bases, with 13 bases between them. Germline loops: CDR1 MGHRA, CDR2 YSYEKL. The CDR3 runs 16 residues. The CDR3, as DNA: TGCGCCAGCAGCCAATTAGGGCTAGCCGCCTACAATGAGCAGTTCTTC. Encoded protein: CASSQLGLAAYNEQFF.

This chain joins TRBV28 and TRBJ1-1; no definite D call. Trimming shortened V by 6 bases and J by 4 bases, and 9 bases separated the two germline ends. Germline assignment: CDR1 MDHEN and CDR2 SYDVKM. The CDR3 extends over 12 amino acids. This CDR3 is CASSLMLTEAFF. The DNA for the CDR3 is TGTGCCAGCAGCCTGATGCTCACTGAAGCTTTCTTT.

This sequence joins TRBV2 and TRBJ1-5; no reliable D call. Trimming left V 6 bases short and J 0 bases short, with 9 bases between. Germline values: CDR1 SNHLY, CDR2 FYNNEI. This CDR3 has 14 residues. CDR3 sequence reads: CASSLDYSNQPQHF. CDR3 DNA sequence: TGTGCCAGCAGCCTTGATTATAGCAATCAGCCCCAGCATTTT.

This chain uses TRBV29-1 with TRBJ1-1; 8 nucleotides align to TRBD1. Looked up from germline, CDR1 is SQVTM and CDR2 is ANQGSEA. J was trimmed by 1 base and V by 7 bases; bases with no gene match: 5. The CDR3 is 13 amino acids. The CDR3 coding sequence is TGCAGCGCGGTGGGACAGGAGAACACTGAAGCTTTCTTT. This sequence encodes CSAVGQENTEAFF.

J is TRBJ1-5 and V is TRBV4-3; TRBD1 might be the D (6 bases). The CDR3 extends over 16 amino acids. The V and J ends lost 1 base and 2 bases respectively, with 12 bases between them. Germline V gene data show CDR1 as LGHNA and CDR2 as YSLEER. The CDR3 protein is CASSQGTGSGNQPQHF. CDR3 nucleotide sequence: TGCGCCAGCAGCCAAGGAACAGGGTCAGGCAATCAGCCCCAGCATTTT.

The count of this clone is one. The rearrangement links TRBV25-1 to TRBJ1-2; D uncertain. This CDR3 region has 17 residues. Germline V gives CDR1 MGHDK, CDR2 SYGVNS. V was trimmed by 1 base and J by 2 bases, leaving 17 bases between them. CDR3 DNA: TGTGCCAGCAGTGAATCCCCCCCACGGGGTAAGAACTATGGCTACACCTTC. Protein sequence: CASSESPPRGKNYGYTF.

The rearrangement uses TRBV5-8 and TRBJ2-2, with 11 bases matching TRBD1. The germline gives CDR1 SGHTS, CDR2 YDEGEE. The J segment lost 6 bases and the V segment lost 4 bases, leaving 5 bases of the junction unmatched. The CDR3 has 15 amino acids. The CDR3: CASSPGQGVPGELFF. The DNA of the CDR3 is TGTGCCAGCAGCCCGGGACAGGGGGTCCCCGGGGAGCTGTTTTTT.

The CDR3 region is CASSLGPSAQPDGYTF. For the CDR3, the DNA is TGTGCCAGCAGCTTAGGTCCGTCGGCACAGCCCGATGGCTACACCTTC. The chain recombines TRBV11-2 with TRBJ1-2; D ambiguous. The CDR3 is made up of 16 amino acids. The V gene's germline CDR1 is SGHAT and CDR2 FQNNGV. V gave up 1 base and J gave up 6 bases, with 18 bases separating them.

The rearrangement joins TRBV6-2 or TRBV6-3 to TRBJ2-1, with 9 nucleotides matching TRBD2. V lost 6 bases and J lost 0; bases outside the gene matches: 3. The CDR3 length is 15 residues. Germline V lookup: CDR1 MNHEY, CDR2 SVGEGT. The CDR3, as DNA: TGTGCCAGCAGCCCGACTAGCGGCTCCTACAATGAGCAGTTCTTC. Its translation is CASSPTSGSYNEQFF.

The chain couples TRBV18 to TRBJ1-1; 7 nucleotides agree with TRBD1. Germline loops: CDR1 KGHSH, CDR2 LQKENI. With V trimmed by 2 bases and J by 6 bases, 9 bases remained unmatched. The CDR3 length is 15 residues. CDR3 sequence: CASSPFDRVFPEAFF. In DNA form, the CDR3 reads TGTGCCAGCTCACCATTTGACAGGGTATTTCCTGAAGCTTTCTTT.